This T cell receptor (beta chain) originates from a study of blood T cells in healthy people across ages. Every participating donor contributed 8 to 10 milliliters of peripheral blood through a draw. Extractions gave at least 6 micrograms of total RNA per sample. From germline, CDR1 is SQVTM and CDR2 ANQGSEA. Trimming took 5 bases from V and 4 from J, leaving 14 bases between them. This CDR3 contains 13 residues. Primers used in a second PCR of about 6 to 12 cycles were a sample-barcoded 5' primer and a J-beta primer mix. TCRdb re-derived calls from the 5' RACE reads in MiXCR, one entry per CDR3 protein. The data hold almost 800,000 distinct CDR3 sequences, with roughly 64% observed a single time. In the case of this clonotype: Its antigen is undetermined.

Study-wide results and caveats: It was not possible, with unsorted PBMCs, to conclusively compare naive and antigen-experienced cells.

This chain joins TRBV29-1 and TRBJ2-5; D unresolved. Sequenced input: blood. The sequence was collected from a man aged 30-40 years in good health. CDR3 in DNA: TGCAGCGTTAACCCCAAAATCGCAGAGACCCAGTACTTC. It codes for CSVNPKIAETQYF.